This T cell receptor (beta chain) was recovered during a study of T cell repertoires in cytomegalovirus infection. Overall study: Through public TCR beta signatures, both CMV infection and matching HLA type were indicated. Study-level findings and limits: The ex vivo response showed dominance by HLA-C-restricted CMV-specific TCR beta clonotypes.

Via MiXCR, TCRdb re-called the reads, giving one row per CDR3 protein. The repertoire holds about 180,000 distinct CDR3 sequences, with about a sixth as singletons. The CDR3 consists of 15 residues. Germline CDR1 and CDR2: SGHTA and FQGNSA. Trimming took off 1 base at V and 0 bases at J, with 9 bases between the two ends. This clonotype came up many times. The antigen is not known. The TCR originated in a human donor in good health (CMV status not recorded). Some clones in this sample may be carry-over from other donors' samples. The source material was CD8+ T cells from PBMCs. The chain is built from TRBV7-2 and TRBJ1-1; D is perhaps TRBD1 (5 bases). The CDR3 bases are TGTGCCAGCAGCTTAGTGGGGGGATTGAACACTGAAGCTTTCTTT. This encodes CASSLVGGLNTEAFF.